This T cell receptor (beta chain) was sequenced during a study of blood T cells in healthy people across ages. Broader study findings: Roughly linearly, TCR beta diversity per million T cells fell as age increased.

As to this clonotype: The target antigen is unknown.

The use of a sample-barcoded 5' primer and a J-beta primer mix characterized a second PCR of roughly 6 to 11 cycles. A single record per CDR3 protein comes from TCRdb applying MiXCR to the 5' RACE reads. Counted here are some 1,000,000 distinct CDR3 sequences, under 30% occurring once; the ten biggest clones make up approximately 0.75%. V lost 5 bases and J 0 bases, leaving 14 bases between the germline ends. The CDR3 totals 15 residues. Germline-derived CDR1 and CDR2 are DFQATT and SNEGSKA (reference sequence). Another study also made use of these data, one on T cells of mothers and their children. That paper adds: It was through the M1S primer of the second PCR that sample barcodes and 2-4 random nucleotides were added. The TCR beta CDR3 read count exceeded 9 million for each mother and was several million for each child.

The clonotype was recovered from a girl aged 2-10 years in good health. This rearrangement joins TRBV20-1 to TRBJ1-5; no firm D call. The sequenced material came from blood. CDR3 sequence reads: CSAPGGFYSNQPQHF. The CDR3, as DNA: TGCAGTGCTCCAGGAGGGTTTTATAGCAATCAGCCCCAGCATTTT.